The 6 T cell receptor beta chains given below trace back to one sample, sequenced in a study of response to subunit inactivated influenza vaccine. MiXCR, applied by TCRdb to the RT-PCR reads, yields one record per CDR3 protein. The sample has roughly 570,000 distinct CDR3 sequences, approximately 12% seen once. Sequencing used PBMCs from blood, obtained more than 35 days after vaccination. The receptors originated from a man aged 45-65 years who received an inactivated influenza vaccine.

This clonotype was seen more than once but under ten times. The chain has TRBV6-1 and TRBJ1-5; D is undetermined. The germline V gene encodes CDR1 MNHNS and CDR2 SASEGT. The V and J ends lost 6 bases and 0 bases respectively, with 12 bases between them. The CDR3 runs 15 residues. Here the CDR3 reads CASRKLAVSNQPQHF. The CDR3 nucleotides read TGTGCCAGCAGAAAGCTAGCGGTTAGCAATCAGCCCCAGCATTTT.

At least ten counts were recorded for this clonotype. The gene calls are TRBV5-1 and TRBJ2-7, with 7 bases identical to TRBD1. Germline CDR1 is SGHRS and CDR2 is YFSETQ. The CDR3 runs 15 residues. V shed 4 bases and J 5 bases; nucleotides not matched to a gene: 12. CDR3 nucleotides: TGCGCCAGCAGCATCGGGACAGAAATCTACCACGAGCAGTACTTC. This codes for CASSIGTEIYHEQYF.

V usage is TRBV20-1 and J usage is TRBJ2-7; tentatively, D is TRBD2 (6 bases). This CDR3 has 14 amino acids. Germline V CDR1 and CDR2: DFQATT, SNEGSKA (reference sequence). Trimming took 3 bases from V and 2 from J, leaving 14 bases between them. The CDR3, as DNA: TGCAGTGCTAGCCCGGGACTGGCTCCCTACGAGCAGTACTTC. It translates to CSASPGLAPYEQYF.

This clonotype was observed at least ten times. This rearrangement joins TRBV4-3 to TRBJ2-3; a weak D match, TRBD1 (5 bases). Trimming left V 0 bases short and J 3 bases short, with 10 bases between. The CDR3 runs 15 residues. Germline V gene data show CDR1 as LGHNA and CDR2 as YSLEER. The CDR3 DNA reads TGCGCCAGCAGCCAAGAGGCAGGGTGGACAGATACGCAGTATTTT. It is translated as CASSQEAGWTDTQYF.

The sample holds many counts of this clonotype. The chain carries TRBV12-3 or TRBV12-4 and TRBJ1-3, with D perhaps matching TRBD1 (5 bases). Trimming stripped 2 bases from V and 4 bases from J, with 12 bases between. This CDR3 comprises 15 residues. This CDR3 is CASSLRGGFGNTIYF. CDR3 nucleotides: TGTGCCAGCAGTTTACGGGGGGGATTCGGAAACACCATATATTTT.

The V call is TRBV20-1, the J call TRBJ1-1; no clear D gene. Between the trimmed V and J ends, which lost 4 bases and 1 base, there was a span of 13 bases. Germline loops: CDR1 DFQATT, CDR2 SNEGSKA (reference sequence). This CDR3 is 14 amino acids long. In DNA, the CDR3 is TGCAGTGCTAAACAACTCACAACGAACACTGAAGCTTTCTTT. Translated, it gives CSAKQLTTNTEAFF.